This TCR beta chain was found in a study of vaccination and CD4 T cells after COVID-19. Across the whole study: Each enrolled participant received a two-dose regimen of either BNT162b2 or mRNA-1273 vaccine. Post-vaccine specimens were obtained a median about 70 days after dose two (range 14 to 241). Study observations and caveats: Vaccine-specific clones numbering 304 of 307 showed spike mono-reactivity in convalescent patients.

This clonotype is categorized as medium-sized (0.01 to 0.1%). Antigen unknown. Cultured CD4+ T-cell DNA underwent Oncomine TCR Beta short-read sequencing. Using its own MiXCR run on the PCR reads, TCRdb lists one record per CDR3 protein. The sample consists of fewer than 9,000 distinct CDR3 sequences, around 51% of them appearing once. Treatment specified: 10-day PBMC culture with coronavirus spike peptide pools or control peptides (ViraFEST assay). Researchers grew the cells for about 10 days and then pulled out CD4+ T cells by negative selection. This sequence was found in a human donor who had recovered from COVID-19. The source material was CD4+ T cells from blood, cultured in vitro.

CDR3: CASSALQGNTEAFF. CDR3 bases: TGTGCCAGCTCAGCGTTACAGGGGAACACTGAAGCTTTCTTT. The chain is built from TRBV18 and TRBJ1-1; tentatively, D is TRBD1 (6 bases). CDR1 is KGHSH and CDR2 is LQKENI in the germline V gene. The CDR3 length is 14 residues. The V end was cut by 5 bases, the J end by 1 base, with 11 bases between.